A single sample gave rise to the 13 T cell receptor beta chains below, sequenced in a study of CXCR3-negative and CXCR3-positive naive CD8 T cells. The TRB cDNA libraries were prepared by 5' RACE with UMI labels. TCRdb reprocessed the 5' RACE reads and stores each CDR3 protein as one record, lacking DNA. In all, the sample yields 65,000 to 75,000 distinct CDR3 sequences. The sequenced sample consisted of naive CXCR3- CD8+ T cells from blood. Regarding subset: CD45RO-CCR7+CD27+CD95- naive CD8+ T cells lacking CXCR3 (TNR3-). Receptors were obtained from a human donor in good health. Some clones in this sample may be carry-over from other donors' samples.

The V call is TRBV6-2 or TRBV6-3, the J call TRBJ1-1. The germline gives CDR1 MNHEY, CDR2 SVGEGT. This CDR3 region has 15 residues. CDR3: CASRVYRPKNTEAFF.

This chain uses TRBV28 with TRBJ2-2; checking the TCRdb D call of TRBD1 is not possible without DNA. The CDR3 length is 19 residues. Germline CDR1 MDHEN, CDR2 SYDVKM. The CDR3 sequence: CASSTLDTGTPPNTGELFF.

This chain joins TRBV28 and TRBJ2-5; TCRdb lists TRBD1, though no DNA is available to test this call. Germline values: CDR1 MDHEN, CDR2 SYDVKM. CDR3 size: 16 residues. CDR3 residues: CASSLRGRGPRETQYF.

The rearrangement links TRBV19 to TRBJ1-1; the D call from TCRdb, TRBD1, cannot be confirmed without DNA. Germline CDR1 reads LNHDA; CDR2 reads SQIVND (reference sequence). This CDR3 comprises 15 residues. The CDR3 here is CASSAGTGVDTEAFF. The entire variable domain, with the rest obtained from reference TRBV19 and TRBJ1-1, is as follows: DGGITQSPKYLFRKEGQNVTLSCEQNLNHDAMYWYRQDPGQGLRLIYYSQIVNDFQKGDIAEGYSVSREKKESFPLTVTSAQKNPTAFYLCASSAGTGVDTEAFFGQGTRLTVV.

V is TRBV28 and J is TRBJ2-7; TCRdb picks TRBD1, but there is no DNA to check that call. Germline assignment: CDR1 MDHEN and CDR2 SYDVKM. The CDR3 extends over 13 amino acids. The CDR3 spells CASRPPGFYEQYF.

The rearrangement uses TRBV25-1 and TRBJ2-1; TCRdb's D gene call, TRBD1, goes unchecked for lack of DNA. Germline V gene data show CDR1 as MGHDK and CDR2 as SYGVNS. This CDR3 has 16 residues. CDR3 loop: CASSELEGDGYNEQFF. Variable domain in full (rest from reference TRBV25-1 and TRBJ2-1): EADIYQTPRYLVIGTGKKITLECSQTMGHDKMYWYQQDPGMELHLIHYSYGVNSTEKGDLSSESTVSRIRTEHFPLTLESARPSHTSQYLCASSELEGDGYNEQFFGPGTRLTVL.

This chain joins TRBV5-1 and TRBJ2-5; the D call of TRBD1 rests on TCRdb alone, since no DNA is present to check it. CDR3 size: 18 residues. Germline values: CDR1 SGHRS, CDR2 YFSETQ. This CDR3 is CASSSANVPGPHQETQYF.

The chain carries TRBV29-1 and TRBJ1-2. The CDR3 is 15 residues long. The germline V gene has CDR1 SQVTM and CDR2 ANQGSEA. CDR3 in amino acids: CSPFGPKAGGIGYTF.

This chain's CDR3 is CASSLIATGELFF. J is TRBJ2-2 and V is TRBV7-3. The CDR3 consists of 13 residues. Germline V lookup: CDR1 SGHTA, CDR2 FQGTGA. The whole variable domain, filled in from reference TRBV7-3 and TRBJ2-2, reads GAGVSQTPSNKVTEKGKYVELRCDPISGHTALYWYRQSLGQGPEFLIYFQGTGAADDSGLPNDRFFAVRPEGSVSTLKIQRTERGDSAVYLCASSLIATGELFFGEGSRLTVL.

The rearrangement uses TRBV30 and TRBJ1-2. Per germline, CDR1 GTSNPN and CDR2 SVGIG (reference sequence). The CDR3 totals 13 residues. CDR3 loop: CAWSPVKNYGYTF.

The chain employs TRBV14 and TRBJ2-7; no DNA is available, so the TRBD2 call from TCRdb remains unchecked. The V gene's germline CDR1 is SGHDN and CDR2 FVKESK. The CDR3 has 19 residues. The CDR3: CASSQAAGLAGPSSYEQYF.

V usage is TRBV7-7 and J usage is TRBJ2-1; TCRdb gives TRBD2 as the D gene, but with no DNA this cannot be confirmed. Looked up from germline, CDR1 is SSHAT and CDR2 is FNYEAQ (reference sequence). The CDR3 is 13 amino acids. The CDR3 loop reads CASSSWDGAEQFF. Full variable domain (missing parts from reference TRBV7-7 and TRBJ2-1): GAGVSQSPRYKVTKRGQDVTLRCDPISSHATLYWYQQALGQGPEFLTYFNYEAQPDKSGLPSDRFSAERPEGSISTLTIQRTEQRDSAMYRCASSSWDGAEQFFGPGTRLTVL.

The chain has TRBV7-2 and TRBJ2-3; the D call from TCRdb, TRBD1, cannot be confirmed without DNA. The CDR3 loop spans 15 amino acids. Germline V lookup: CDR1 SGHTA, CDR2 FQGNSA. CDR3 protein: CASSTPGDSTDTQYF.